This TCR beta chain came from a study of blood T cell repertoires in COVID-19. Study-wide context: Samples taken during acute and convalescent COVID-19 were collected in the United States, Italy and Spain. T cells, B-cell-depleted T cells, or PBMCs supplied cDNA or gDNA.

Per the original data handling: Reference gene primer amplification yielded estimated nucleated cell counts. TCRdb's copy holds only in-frame clones and misses some; the assay was immunoSEQ multiplex PCR. V, J and clone size are taken as reported in that table, and D and trimming were inferred from the DNA itself. The sample lists about 180,000 clones, roughly 82% seen once, with over 7.5% in the top ten. The CDR3 runs 14 residues. The V gene's germline CDR1 is MDHEN and CDR2 SYDVKM. Trimming removed 7 bases at V and 5 bases at J, with 14 bases between. The sequence came from a woman aged 70-85 years with acute or convalescent COVID-19. Sample: peripheral blood. This chain connects TRBV28 to TRBJ1-4; D is perhaps TRBD1 (5 bases). The CDR3 coding sequence is TGTGCCAGCAAGGGGACGGGAGGGAATGAAAAACTGTTTTTT. Translated, it gives CASKGTGGNEKLFF.